Listed here are 32 T cell receptor beta chains from one sample, sequenced in a study of regulatory T cells in long-lasting Graves disease. CDR3-region Arm-PCR and iRepertoire HTBI primers produced the TCR beta libraries. A single record per CDR3 protein comes from TCRdb applying MiXCR to the multiplex PCR reads. The sample lists 450,000 to 600,000 distinct CDR3 sequences, about a sixth occurring once. As for time point: newly diagnosed GD, antithyroid drugs for less than 3 months. PBMCs were the source of the RNA used for TCR sequencing. The sample was also reused in another study, on T cells in Graves' hyperthyroidism and ophthalmopathy.

The material was peripheral blood mononuclear cells (PBMCs), obtained at new diagnosis, from a patient treated with antithyroid drugs. Source of these receptors: a man between 35 and 55 years old with Graves disease.

This clonotype was counted at least ten times. The CDR3 nucleotides read TGTGCCAGCAGTTCCTTTTTTAGAGCCAAAAACATTCAGTACTTC. Its translation is CASSSFFRAKNIQYF. The V gene is TRBV12-3 or TRBV12-4, the J gene TRBJ2-4; D gene ambiguous. V was pared by 4 bases and J by 0 bases, with 10 bases between. There are 15 residues in the CDR3.

Ten or more counts support this clonotype. The chain has TRBV11-3 and TRBJ2-1, with 7 bases aligning to TRBD2. J was trimmed by 3 bases and V by 5 bases; bases with no gene match: 7. Germline V gene lookup returns CDR1 SGHNT and CDR2 YENEEA. CDR3 length: 15 amino acids. The CDR3: CASSLRLAVYNEQFF. For the CDR3, the DNA is TGTGCCAGCAGCCTCCGGCTAGCGGTCTACAATGAGCAGTTCTTC.

The chain uses TRBV5-1 and TRBJ2-7; 13 bases line up with TRBD2. The CDR3 consists of 18 residues. The ends lost 4 bases at V and 0 bases at J; junction bases unmatched: 10. CDR1 is SGHRS, CDR2 YFSETQ, per germline. CDR3 residues: CASSRTGTSGESSYEQYF. CDR3 DNA sequence: TGCGCCAGCAGCCGAACCGGGACTAGCGGGGAGAGCTCCTACGAGCAGTACTTC.

This clonotype showed up just a few times. V is TRBV6-2 or TRBV6-3 and J is TRBJ2-3; 7 bases line up with TRBD2. The J segment lost 3 bases and the V segment lost 2 bases, leaving 8 bases of the junction unmatched. The CDR3 is 16 residues long. The germline CDR1 and CDR2 sequences are MNHEY and SVGEGT. CDR3 region: CASSYTLSGITDTQYF. As DNA, the CDR3 is TGTGCCAGCAGTTACACACTAAGCGGGATTACAGATACGCAGTATTTT.

This clonotype showed up many times. V gene TRBV5-1 combines with J gene TRBJ2-1, with D maybe TRBD2 (5 bases). CDR1 is SGHRS and CDR2 is YFSETQ in the germline V gene. CDR3 length: 16 residues. Trimming left V 0 bases short and J 0 bases short, with 10 bases between. This CDR3 is CASSLGRASSYNEQFF. The CDR3 DNA sequence: TGCGCCAGCAGCTTGGGGCGGGCTAGCTCCTACAATGAGCAGTTCTTC.

This clonotype was observed at least ten times. V is TRBV20-1 and J is TRBJ2-1; D unclear. This CDR3 has 14 residues. In germline, CDR1 is DFQATT, CDR2 SNEGSKA (reference sequence). Between the trimmed V and J ends, which lost 3 bases and 0 bases, there was a span of 9 bases. The CDR3: CSASKQSSYNEQFF. In DNA, the CDR3 is TGCAGTGCTAGTAAGCAGAGCTCCTACAATGAGCAGTTCTTC.

This clonotype was counted many times. The rearrangement links TRBV7-3 to TRBJ2-3, with D unclear. The V gene's germline CDR1 is SGHTA and CDR2 FQGTGA. With 5 bases removed from V and 7 bases from J, the gap between germline ends came to 10 bases. The CDR3 consists of 12 residues. The CDR3 loop reads CASSPGGNTQYF. The CDR3 DNA reads TGTGCCAGCAGCCCCGGTGGAAATACGCAGTATTTT. Supplemented by reference TRBV7-3 and TRBJ2-3, the full variable domain reads GAGVSQTPSNKVTEKGKYVELRCDPISGHTALYWYRQSLGQGPEFLIYFQGTGAADDSGLPNDRFFAVRPEGSVSTLKIQRTERGDSAVYLCASSPGGNTQYFGPGTRLTVL.

This clonotype came up many times. V usage is TRBV7-8 and J usage is TRBJ2-7; D may be TRBD2 (6 bases). Per the germline V gene, CDR1 is SGHVS and CDR2 is FQNEAQ. The V end lost 1 base, the J end lost 2 bases, and 12 bases lay between the germline ends. CDR3 length: 15 amino acids. The CDR3 nucleotides are TGTGCCAGCAGCTTAGAACTAGCAGACGCCTACGAGCAGTACTTC. Translated: CASSLELADAYEQYF.

CDR3 sequence (DNA): TGTGCCAGCAGTTTCCCTCGGCTAGCGGGAGTCTACGAGCAGTACTTC. It encodes CASSFPRLAGVYEQYF. This chain links TRBV28 with TRBJ2-3, with 10 bases lining up with TRBD2. The DNA end is a closer match to TRBJ2-7, so the J assignment may be wrong. Germline values: CDR1 MDHEN, CDR2 SYDVKM. The CDR3 length is 16 residues.

This clonotype was picked up one time. A single base is all that separates this from a far larger clone, so a read error is likely. This chain connects TRBV28 to TRBJ2-1; 12 bases are shared with TRBD2. Germline loops: CDR1 MDHEN, CDR2 SYDVKM. This CDR3 spans 16 amino acids. V was pared by 6 bases and J by 1 base, with 4 bases of the junction left unmatched. CDR3 nucleotide sequence: TGTGCCAGCAGCCGAGGACTAGCGGGATCCTACAATGAGCAGTTCTTC. Amino acid sequence: CASSRGLAGSYNEQFF.

The sample holds a few counts of this clonotype. This chain joins TRBV4-2 and TRBJ2-3; unclear D gene. V shed 1 base and J shed 2 bases, with 7 bases lying between them. The CDR3 runs 14 residues. In germline, CDR1 is LGHNA, CDR2 YNFKEQ. CDR3 residues: CASSQGEDTDTQYF. In DNA form, the CDR3 reads TGTGCCAGCAGCCAAGGGGAAGACACAGATACGCAGTATTTT.

This clonotype was detected a few times. The rearrangement joins TRBV18 to TRBJ2-1, with TRBD2 as a possible D gene (5 bases). The CDR3 loop spans 15 amino acids. V lost 11 bases and J lost 0, with 17 bases in between. Germline V lookup: CDR1 KGHSH, CDR2 LQKENI. The CDR3 DNA reads TGTGCCCCAGAGGCTAGCACTTACTCCTACAATGAGCAGTTCTTC. Translating gives CAPEASTYSYNEQFF.

The chain links TRBV5-1 to TRBJ2-2, with D unresolved. The V and J ends lost 0 bases and 6 bases respectively, with 6 bases between them. Germline-derived CDR1 and CDR2 are SGHRS and YFSETQ. The CDR3 consists of 13 residues. The CDR3 DNA reads as TGCGCCAGCAGCTTGGGTAACGCCGGGGAGCTGTTTTTT. Its translation is CASSLGNAGELFF.

The rearrangement links TRBV9 to TRBJ2-2; D is undetermined. Germline V gives CDR1 SGDLS, CDR2 YYNGEE. V dropped 0 bases and J dropped 6 bases, with 15 bases sitting between them. CDR3 length: 16 amino acids. The DNA of the CDR3 is TGTGCCAGCAGCGTAGCTACCGGGCGGCTGGCCGGGGAGCTGTTTTTT. Translating it yields CASSVATGRLAGELFF.

This clonotype occurred many times. This chain joins TRBV28 and TRBJ2-1; D remains ambiguous. The CDR3 spans 15 residues. Germline values: CDR1 MDHEN, CDR2 SYDVKM. Trimming stripped 6 bases from V and 0 bases from J, with 12 bases between. CDR3 region: CASRPDLVSYNEQFF. The CDR3 nucleotides are TGTGCCAGCAGGCCGGACCTGGTCTCCTACAATGAGCAGTTCTTC. The variable domain in full, completed from reference TRBV28 and TRBJ2-1, reads DVKVTQSSRYLVKRTGEKVFLECVQDMDHENMFWYRQDPGLGLRLIYFSYDVKMKEKGDIPEGYSVSREKKERFSLILESASTNQTSMYLCASRPDLVSYNEQFFGPGTRLTVL.

This clonotype came up a few times. V usage is TRBV12-3 or TRBV12-4 and J usage is TRBJ1-2; D remains ambiguous. Trimming pared 4 bases from V and 8 bases from J, leaving 17 bases between. The CDR3 covers 14 residues. The CDR3 loop is CASSSRTGFGGYTF. The CDR3 DNA follows: TGTGCCAGCAGTTCTAGGACTGGTTTCGGCGGCTACACCTTC.

V and J are TRBV20-1 and TRBJ2-1, with 8 bases that match TRBD2. Germline CDR1 reads DFQATT; CDR2 reads SNEGSKA (reference sequence). Trimming removed 5 bases from V and 1 base from J; junction bases left unmatched: 7. This CDR3 is 15 amino acids long. Written as DNA, the CDR3 is TGCAGTGCTGCGCCCGGGACTAGTTCCTACAATGAGCAGTTCTTC. Residues: CSAAPGTSSYNEQFF.

Worth noting for this clonotype: A read error may explain this, as a much larger clone is one base away. The chain recombines TRBV12-5 with TRBJ2-1; perhaps TRBD2 as D (6 bases). The end of the DNA aligns better with TRBJ2-5, so the J call may be wrong. Per the germline V gene, CDR1 is LGHNT and CDR2 is FRNRAP. CDR3 length: 14 residues. CDR3 sequence: CASGLVGLSEAQYF. CDR3 DNA sequence: TGTGCTAGTGGTTTGGTGGGACTTTCGGAGGCCCAGTACTTC.

The chain couples TRBV28 to TRBJ1-4; 7 bases agree with TRBD1. V was clipped by 6 bases and J by 4 bases; unmatched bases: 8. CDR1 and CDR2 (germline): MDHEN, SYDVKM. This CDR3 has 15 residues. CDR3 in DNA: TGTGCCAGCAGGCTCGACAGGGCATTTAATGAAAAACTGTTTTTT. Translation gives CASRLDRAFNEKLFF.

There are many counts of this clonotype. The chain couples TRBV28 to TRBJ2-2, with D perhaps TRBD2 (6 bases). Germline values: CDR1 MDHEN, CDR2 SYDVKM. The CDR3 runs to 15 residues. V lost 6 bases to trimming and J lost 3 bases, with 14 bases between them. The DNA for the CDR3 is TGTGCCAGCAGCCTACCGGGACTTTACACCGGGGAGCTGTTTTTT. Amino acid sequence: CASSLPGLYTGELFF. The whole variable domain, filled in from reference TRBV28 and TRBJ2-2, reads DVKVTQSSRYLVKRTGEKVFLECVQDMDHENMFWYRQDPGLGLRLIYFSYDVKMKEKGDIPEGYSVSREKKERFSLILESASTNQTSMYLCASSLPGLYTGELFFGEGSRLTVL.

V is TRBV28 and J is TRBJ1-2, with no clear D. Germline CDR1 is MDHEN and CDR2 is SYDVKM. The CDR3 covers 11 residues. Trimming removed 6 bases from V and 5 bases from J, with 7 bases in between. The CDR3 DNA reads TGTGCCAGCAGCACGGGTTATGGCTACACCTTC. The encoded protein is CASSTGYGYTF.

This clonotype was recorded a few times. The chain recombines TRBV28 with TRBJ2-7; D is undetermined. Trimming pared 6 bases from V and 3 bases from J, leaving 9 bases between. Germline V gene data show CDR1 as MDHEN and CDR2 as SYDVKM. This CDR3 is 12 amino acids long. The CDR3 nucleotides are TGTGCCAGCAGGGATATGGGCTACGAGCAGTACTTC. Its protein is CASRDMGYEQYF.

The table lists this clonotype with a few counts. V is TRBV29-1 and J is TRBJ2-2; D is ambiguous. The CDR3 extends over 12 amino acids. Trimming took 3 bases from V and 2 from J, leaving 4 bases between them. Germline V gene data show CDR1 as SQVTM and CDR2 as ANQGSEA. This chain's CDR3 is CSVDRNTGELFF. The CDR3 nucleotides read TGCAGCGTTGATCGCAACACCGGGGAGCTGTTTTTT.

This clonotype has ten or more counts. V is TRBV24-1 and J is TRBJ1-2; D gene uncertain. In germline, CDR1 is KGHDR, CDR2 SFDVKD. The CDR3 is 13 residues long. Trimming took off 3 bases at V and 4 bases at J, with 8 bases between the two ends. CDR3 DNA sequence: TGTGCCACCAGTGATGCGGTCGCCTATGGCTACACCTTC. This gives the protein CATSDAVAYGYTF.

The rearrangement uses TRBV6-9 and TRBJ2-6, with 8 nucleotides matching TRBD1. The length of the CDR3 is 16 residues. CDR1 and CDR2 (germline): MNHGY, SVAAGI. The junction had 4 bases not matched to a gene; V was cut back by 4 bases and J by 2 bases. For the CDR3, the DNA is TGTGCCAGCAGTTGGGCAGGGGGCGCTGGGGCCAACGTCCTGACTTTC. This sequence encodes CASSWAGGAGANVLTF.

This clonotype has a handful of counts. The V and J genes are TRBV5-1 and TRBJ2-5; 7 positions agree with TRBD1. CDR1 and CDR2 (germline): SGHRS, YFSETQ. This CDR3 contains 15 residues. V was pared by 4 bases and J by 3 bases, with 9 bases of the junction left unmatched. The CDR3 here is CASSLPTGTEETQYF. The CDR3 DNA is TGCGCCAGCAGCCTACCTACCGGGACAGAAGAGACCCAGTACTTC.

This clonotype was found many times. V gene TRBV27 combines with J gene TRBJ2-7; 7 nucleotides line up with TRBD1. Germline lookup yields CDR1 MNHEY and CDR2 SMNVEV (reference sequence). This CDR3 is built from 15 residues. V gave up 7 bases and J gave up 5 bases; unmatched junction bases: 14. CDR3 sequence: CASKTGMYSLDEQYF. CDR3 bases: TGTGCCAGCAAGACAGGGATGTATTCCCTAGACGAGCAGTACTTC.

The V and J genes are TRBV6-2 or TRBV6-3 and TRBJ2-2; either TRBD1 or TRBD2 may supply D (5 bases each). This CDR3 region has 14 residues. CDR1 is MNHEY, CDR2 SVGEGT, per germline. Between the trimmed V and J ends, which lost 7 bases and 3 bases, there was a span of 12 bases. For the CDR3, the DNA is TGTGCCAGCAAGAAGGGGACCTACACCGGGGAGCTGTTTTTT. As protein: CASKKGTYTGELFF.

This clonotype was observed many times. This chain connects TRBV2 to TRBJ2-4; D call uncertain. There are 16 residues in the CDR3. V was pared by 3 bases and J by 1 base, with 13 bases between. Germline V gene data show CDR1 as SNHLY and CDR2 as FYNNEI. Here the CDR3 reads CASSDGVRLAKNIQYF. DNA for the CDR3: TGTGCCAGCAGTGATGGCGTTCGGTTGGCCAAAAACATTCAGTACTTC.

A remark on this clonotype: This may come from a read error, since a much larger clone is one base off. In DNA, the CDR3 is TGTGCCAGCAGCTCCCGGGTGGGTCTTAGCCCCTACAATGAGCAGTTCTTC. Translating it yields CASSSRVGLSPYNEQFF. The rearrangement links TRBV7-8 to TRBJ2-1, with D unclear. There are 17 residues in the CDR3. V lost 4 bases and J lost 2, with 18 bases in between. CDR1 SGHVS and CDR2 FQNEAQ come from the germline V gene.

This clonotype came up many times. V and J are TRBV28 and TRBJ1-1; no definite D call. The CDR3 has 13 amino acids. Trimming took off 6 bases at V and 2 bases at J, with 10 bases between the two ends. Germline CDR1 and CDR2: MDHEN and SYDVKM. The CDR3 DNA is TGTGCCAGCAGCTTCGGGAGTAACACTGAAGCTTTCTTT. Translation gives CASSFGSNTEAFF.

The table lists this clonotype with many counts. The genes are TRBV20-1 and TRBJ2-3, with 11 bases aligning to TRBD2. The trim removed 2 bases at V and 3 bases at J, leaving 10 bases unmatched. The CDR3 is 17 amino acids. Germline CDR1 reads DFQATT; CDR2 reads SNEGSKA (reference sequence). The CDR3 DNA reads TGCAGTGCTAGACTCAATACGGGACTAGCGGTAACAGATACGCAGTATTTT. Translation gives CSARLNTGLAVTDTQYF.